Sequencing of this TCR beta chain was carried out in a study of blood T cell repertoires in COVID-19 (dated by TCRdb to 2018 to 2020). Background on the whole study: Samples covering the acute and convalescent phases of COVID-19 were provided by collaborators in the United States, Italy and Spain. The material from the prospective study consisted of cDNA or gDNA derived from T cells, B-cell-depleted T cells, or PBMCs. Subjects who had been exposed to COVID-19, were actively infected with it, or had recovered from it provided the deeply sampled blood TCRbeta repertoires that made up the dataset. The repertoires were released in a freely available public database meant as a resource for research on the immune response to SARS-CoV-2. Samples came from the ongoing ImmuneRACE study (first 160 participants) plus 1,254 subjects from 6 global collaborators. Sample metadata almost always included a de-identified subject ID, COVID-19 status, age in years and sex. Where HLA class I and class II types were available, the types were taken from metadata supplied by the sample provider, not from assay-based typing. Findings and caveats that apply to the study as a whole: The amount of clinical and demographic metadata varied by source and participant and was provided uncurated.

For this clone: Its recognized antigen is unknown. Per-base qualities were not stored, and no clone one base away is much larger.

The germline V gene sets CDR1 to SGHDN and CDR2 to FVKESK. From cysteine to phenylalanine, the CDR3 is 13 amino acids long. The read is trimmed to its CDR3 DNA, 39 bases read in frame from base 1. Clipping removes 4 bases from V and 9 bases from J, with 1 as the unmatched junction base count. TCRbeta CDR3 regions were amplified from genomic DNA using the immunoSEQ Assay, a bias-controlled multiplex PCR. On the authors' methods: Within the assay, amplification of reference gene primers was used to estimate how many nucleated cells each sample contained. To quantify the absolute abundance of each unique TCRbeta CDR3 rearrangement, sequence reads were collapsed and filtered. For each sample, productive Simpson clonality was calculated as the square root of Simpson's diversity index across productive rearrangements. TCRdb stores this immuneACCESS table with in-frame sequences only. Part of the clones is absent; in the studies checked, under half of the shortfall reflects unresolved V genes, and no reason is known for the rest. From that table come the V and J calls and clone size; the DNA was used to work out D and trimming. Present in this sample are roughly 160,000 clones, approximately 82% of which were seen just once. The ten top clones hold approximately 18% of the sample.

Participants in the prospective study were enrolled through a virtual design, were aged roughly 18 to 100 years, and lived in about two dozen United States geographic areas. To assign participants to cohorts, the prospective study relied on clinical history that participants themselves reported in a screening survey and a study questionnaire. ImmuneRACE Cohort 3 recovered participants were defined by two consecutive negative NP/OP PCR tests, healthcare professional clearance, or symptom resolution. In the prospective study, whole blood, serum and a nasopharyngeal or oropharyngeal swab were collected from each participant by mobile phlebotomists. Prospective study participants could optionally give additional blood draws and questionnaires over a roughly two-month period. Prospective study blood samples were shipped either frozen or at room temperature before DNA extraction.

Sequenced material: PBMCs or T cells enriched from blood (not recorded which). The receptor comes from a man aged 55 to 70 who had recovered from COVID-19. The receptor chain draws on TRBV14 and TRBJ2-1; 12 central bases correspond to TRBD2. The CDR3 reads CASSRGLAGEQFF. The DNA sequence reads TGTGCCAGCAGCCGGGGACTAGCGGGTGAGCAGTTCTTC.